The 32 T cell receptor beta chains in this list originate from one sample, sequenced in a study of CD8 T cell repertoires and HIV-1 epitope variants. Clones were read by immunoSEQ multiplex PCR, and TCRdb kept only the in-frame ones, dropping some. The repertoire includes about 5,200 clones, about 60% of them detected once, and roughly 40% sits in the top ten. Antigens of these TCRs are unknown. Material for sequencing was cultured CD8+ T cells derived from PBMCs. The receptors come from a male donor with HIV.

V gene TRBV28 combines with J gene TRBJ2-7; 10 bases agree with TRBD1. Germline loops: CDR1 MDHEN, CDR2 SYDVKM. V gave up 6 bases and J gave up 1 base; unmatched junction bases: 6. The CDR3 covers 15 residues. The CDR3 spells CASSLRQGASYEQYF. The CDR3 nucleotides read TGTGCCAGCAGCCTCAGACAGGGGGCATCCTACGAGCAGTACTTC.

This clone was observed a handful of times. This chain connects TRBV27 to TRBJ2-5; a possible D gene is TRBD1 (6 bases). CDR1 and CDR2 from the germline V gene are MNHEY and SMNVEV (reference sequence). The V and J ends lost 6 bases and 1 base respectively, with 12 bases between them. This CDR3 region has 14 residues. CDR3 bases: TGTGCCAGCAGCCTAGGACAGCCCCAAGAGACCCAGTACTTC. This codes for CASSLGQPQETQYF.

The V and J genes are TRBV7-6 and TRBJ1-2; D may be TRBD1 (5 bases). V was clipped by 5 bases and J by 0 bases, with 16 bases between them. This CDR3 has 16 amino acids. Looked up from germline, CDR1 is SGHVS and CDR2 is FNYEAQ. The CDR3 protein is CASSRLGDRTNYGYTF. CDR3 nucleotide sequence: TGTGCCAGCAGCCGATTAGGGGATCGGACTAACTATGGCTACACCTTC.

The V call is TRBV6-5, the J call TRBJ2-7; 7 bases are a match to TRBD2. The ends lost 2 bases at V and 3 bases at J; junction bases unmatched: 4. This CDR3 has 14 amino acids. Germline loops: CDR1 MNHEY, CDR2 SVGAGI. The DNA for the CDR3 is TGTGCCAGCAGTTACGGCGGGGGACTCTACGAGCAGTACTTC. This sequence encodes CASSYGGGLYEQYF.

This clone has only a few counts. The chain uses TRBV6-1 and TRBJ2-7, with D possibly being TRBD1 or TRBD2 (6 bases each). This CDR3 has 15 residues. Germline assignment: CDR1 MNHNS and CDR2 SASEGT. Trimming pared 1 base from V and 7 bases from J, leaving 17 bases between. CDR3 DNA: TGTGCCAGCAGTGAAGATGGAGGGGGGATGTGGGAGCAGTACTTC. This gives the protein CASSEDGGGMWEQYF.

This chain connects TRBV5-1 to TRBJ2-1; D is ambiguous. The CDR3 is 14 amino acids. Germline loops: CDR1 SGHRS, CDR2 YFSETQ. V lost 0 bases, J lost 2 bases, and 6 bases lay in between. The CDR3 loop is CASSLGETYNEQFF. The CDR3 coding sequence is TGCGCCAGCAGCTTGGGAGAAACCTACAATGAGCAGTTCTTC.

This chain joins TRBV10-3 and TRBJ1-2; 7 bases line up with TRBD1. Trimming removed 2 bases from V and 7 bases from J; junction bases left unmatched: 10. CDR1 and CDR2 from the germline V gene are ENHRY and SYGVKD. The CDR3 runs 15 residues. CDR3 amino acids: CAISEGRGRVPGYTF. For the CDR3, the DNA is TGTGCCATCAGTGAGGGTAGGGGGCGCGTGCCTGGCTACACCTTC.

This sequence joins TRBV27 and TRBJ2-5, with a tentative D call TRBD2 (6 bases). The germline V and J ends were trimmed by 5 bases and 2 bases, with 12 bases remaining between them. Germline CDR1 reads MNHEY; CDR2 reads SMNVEV (reference sequence). The CDR3 extends over 14 amino acids. The CDR3, as DNA: TGTGCCAGCAGTAGTCTGGGGGGACAAGAGACCCAGTACTTC. It is translated as CASSSLGGQETQYF.

The chain combines TRBV2 with TRBJ2-1; D remains unclear. CDR1 and CDR2 (germline): SNHLY, FYNNEI. V lost 1 base and J 7 bases, leaving 23 bases between the germline ends. The CDR3 runs 18 residues. CDR3 sequence: CASSEVLPGSSYNNEQFF. For the CDR3, the DNA is TGTGCCAGCAGTGAAGTGCTACCCGGTAGCTCCTACAATAATGAGCAGTTCTTC.

The chain couples TRBV7-2 to TRBJ2-3; maybe TRBD1 (6 bases). Trimming shortened V by 10 bases and J by 2 bases, and 16 bases separated the two germline ends. Germline lookup yields CDR1 SGHTA and CDR2 FQGNSA. This CDR3 has 14 amino acids. The CDR3 region has the DNA TGTGCCATCTTGTCCGGGACAAACACAGATACGCAGTATTTT. It encodes CAILSGTNTDTQYF.

This clone has more than one count but fewer than ten. The chain uses TRBV7-7 and TRBJ1-3; D unresolved. This CDR3 contains 15 residues. Between the trimmed V and J ends, which lost 1 base and 1 base, there was a span of 8 bases. Germline V gene lookup returns CDR1 SSHAT and CDR2 FNYEAQ (reference sequence). This chain's CDR3 is CASSLDYGSGNTIYF. As DNA, the CDR3 is TGTGCCAGCAGCTTAGATTATGGTTCTGGAAACACCATATATTTT.

This clone was counted a few times. V is TRBV21-1 and J is TRBJ2-3; the D call in the table, TRBD2, was not verified against the DNA. TRBV21-1 is a documented pseudogene. CDR3 length equals 16 residues. In DNA, the CDR3 is TGTGCCAGCAGCAAAGCTCAAAGCGGGGGGGCAGATACGCAGTATTTT. Translated: CASSKAQSGGADTQYF.

This rearrangement joins TRBV27 to TRBJ1-4; TRBD1 might be the D (6 bases). Germline V CDR1 and CDR2: MNHEY, SMNVEV (reference sequence). The CDR3 contains 15 residues. V lost 3 bases and J lost 7, with 15 bases in between. In nucleotides, the CDR3 is TGTGCCAGCAGTTTTCACAGGGAGAGAAGTGAAAAACTGTTTTTT. The encoded protein is CASSFHRERSEKLFF.

The chain carries TRBV11-2 and TRBJ2-7; D is perhaps TRBD2 (5 bases). The CDR3 has 15 residues. V lost 1 base, J lost 6 bases, and 16 bases lay in between. Per the germline V gene, CDR1 is SGHAT and CDR2 is FQNNGV. CDR3 DNA sequence: TGTGCCAGCAGCTTAGCAACTAGTCCCTTCTCCGAGCAGTACTTC. This gives the protein CASSLATSPFSEQYF.

CDR3 region: CASSPGLPLSTDTQYF. In DNA form, the CDR3 reads TGTGCCAGCAGCCCGGGACTACCCCTGAGCACAGATACGCAGTATTTT. The chain carries TRBV5-6 and TRBJ2-3; 7 bases line up with TRBD2. CDR1 and CDR2 (germline): SGHDT, YYEEEE. The length of the CDR3 is 16 residues. J lost 0 bases, V lost 4 bases, and 8 bases had no gene match.

The V gene is TRBV15, the J gene TRBJ2-7; no reliable D call. There are 14 residues in the CDR3. The germline V gene encodes CDR1 LNHNV and CDR2 YYDKDF (reference sequence). Trimming pared 3 bases from V and 3 bases from J, leaving 12 bases between. CDR3 coding DNA: TGTGCCACCAGCAGCCCAGAGGTTGGCTACGAGCAGTACTTC. Translation: CATSSPEVGYEQYF. Based on the CDR3 plus reference TRBV15 and TRBJ2-7, the full variable domain is DAMVIQNPRYQVTQFGKPVTLSCSQTLNHNVMYWYQQKSSQAPKLLFHYYDKDFNNEADTPDNFQSRRPNTSFCFLDIRSPGLGDTAMYLCATSSPEVGYEQYFGPGTRLTVT.

The chain combines TRBV10-2 with TRBJ2-1, with 9 bases that match TRBD2. V shed 3 bases and J 5 bases; nucleotides not matched to a gene: 5. This CDR3 spans 15 amino acids. The germline V gene encodes CDR1 WSHSY and CDR2 SAAADI. Here the CDR3 DNA reads TGCGCCAGCAGTGAAGTGCTAGCGGGAAACAATGAGCAGTTCTTC. This gives the protein CASSEVLAGNNEQFF.

This sequence joins TRBV5-1 and TRBJ1-1; a possible D gene is TRBD1 (6 bases). This CDR3 region has 15 residues. With 0 bases removed from V and 4 bases from J, the gap between germline ends came to 13 bases. Per the germline V gene, CDR1 is SGHRS and CDR2 is YFSETQ. The CDR3 region has the DNA TGCGCCAGCAGCTTGGCTCTGGGGGCAGGCACTGAAGCTTTCTTT. Residues: CASSLALGAGTEAFF.

Concerning this clone itself: A junction boundary mismatches the germline segment, possibly from a read error. This sequence joins TRBV4-3 and TRBJ1-1; no firm D call. Germline V gene lookup returns CDR1 LGHNA and CDR2 YSLEER. This CDR3 contains 13 residues. CDR3 residues: CASSQELGTAAFF. In nucleotides, the CDR3 is TGCGCCAGCAGCCAAGAATTAGGCACTGCAGCTTTCTTT.

This clone was seen a few times. The rearrangement joins TRBV9 to TRBJ2-1, with D unresolved. Germline V lookup: CDR1 SGDLS, CDR2 YYNGEE. The V end lost 0 bases, the J end lost 7 bases, and 8 bases lay between the germline ends. This CDR3 is 13 amino acids long. DNA of the CDR3: TGTGCCAGCAGCGTAGAGAGTCGGAATGAGCAGTTCTTC. Encoded protein: CASSVESRNEQFF.

V and J are TRBV5-1 and TRBJ1-2; 8 bases are a match to TRBD1. The germline V gene has CDR1 SGHRS and CDR2 YFSETQ. The CDR3 contains 14 residues. With V trimmed by 0 bases and J by 4 bases, 2 bases remained unmatched. DNA of the CDR3: TGCGCCAGCAGCTTGGCACAGGGGGGCTATGGCTACACCTTC. It codes for CASSLAQGGYGYTF.

Concerning this clone: At one boundary the junction diverges from the germline segment, which might be a read error. The chain carries TRBV4-3 and TRBJ2-5; 13 positions agree with TRBD2. The germline gives CDR1 LGHNA, CDR2 YSLEER. The CDR3 covers 16 residues. The CDR3 spells CASSKETSGGSETQYF. The DNA of the CDR3 is TGCGCCAGCAGCAAAGAGACTAGCGGGGGGTCCGAGACCCAGTACTTC.

The chain couples TRBV28 to TRBJ1-4; D gene uncertain. This CDR3 comprises 13 residues. The V and J ends lost 7 bases and 7 bases respectively, with 13 bases between them. CDR1 and CDR2 (germline): MDHEN, SYDVKM. The CDR3 bases are TGTGCCAGCAACGGGGAGACCCCTGAAAAACTGTTTTTT. This gives the protein CASNGETPEKLFF.

J is TRBJ2-7 and V is TRBV4-3, with a weak D call TRBD2 (5 bases). V lost 0 bases and J 1 base, leaving 13 bases between the germline ends. The CDR3 is 16 residues long. Germline V gene lookup returns CDR1 LGHNA and CDR2 YSLEER. The CDR3, as DNA: TGCGCCAGCAGCCAAGACCAGGACTTAGCATCCTACGAGCAGTACTTC. Translated: CASSQDQDLASYEQYF.

This clone was seen more than once but under ten times. V and J are TRBV5-6 and TRBJ2-1; 11 bases align to TRBD2. V lost 6 bases and J lost 6; bases outside the gene matches: 5. Germline V gives CDR1 SGHDT, CDR2 YYEEEE. This CDR3 has 14 residues. The CDR3 coding sequence is TGTGCCAGCACCTATAGCGGGGGGGCCAATGAGCAGTTCTTC. Protein: CASTYSGGANEQFF.

The gene calls are TRBV7-9 and TRBJ1-5, with 7 bases that match TRBD1. Trimming cost V 1 base and J 3 bases; bases outside gene matches: 9. The CDR3 has 17 amino acids. The germline gives CDR1 SEHNR, CDR2 FQNEAQ (reference sequence). CDR3 bases: TGTGCCAGCAGCTTAGGGGGACAGTCCCCGTACAATCAGCCCCAGCATTTT. Translating gives CASSLGGQSPYNQPQHF.

The chain couples TRBV5-4 to TRBJ2-1; 12 nucleotides match TRBD2. The CDR3 is 15 amino acids. Unmatched junction bases numbered 5, after V lost 2 bases and J lost 8 bases. Germline lookup yields CDR1 SGHNT and CDR2 YYREEE (reference sequence). The CDR3 loop reads CASSLSSGRGDEQFF. CDR3 nucleotides: TGTGCCAGCAGCTTATCTAGCGGGAGGGGTGATGAGCAGTTCTTC.

This sequence joins TRBV6-1 and TRBJ1-1; TRBD1 matches at 9 bases. Trimming took 4 bases from V and 4 from J; bases not matched to a gene: 4. Germline-derived CDR1 and CDR2 are MNHNS and SASEGT. The CDR3 is 14 amino acids. This CDR3 is CASSGGTGSTEAFF. In DNA, the CDR3 is TGTGCCAGCAGTGGGGGGACAGGGAGCACTGAAGCTTTCTTT.

The chain recombines TRBV5-6 with TRBJ2-5, with D unresolved. The CDR3 is 18 amino acids. CDR1 and CDR2 from the germline V gene are SGHDT and YYEEEE. V gave up 1 base and J gave up 0 bases, with 19 bases separating them. The CDR3 DNA reads as TGTGCCAGCAGCTTGTTAGGGTCGGGTTCGGAGTACCAAGAGACCCAGTACTTC. It translates to CASSLLGSGSEYQETQYF.

This chain links TRBV9 with TRBJ2-2; D uncertain. CDR1 and CDR2 (germline): SGDLS, YYNGEE. The CDR3 covers 15 residues. V lost 3 bases and J 7 bases, leaving 16 bases between the germline ends. In nucleotides, the CDR3 is TGTGCCAGCAGCGCCCCCTCCGGTCAAAGCGGGGAGCTGTTTTTT. This sequence encodes CASSAPSGQSGELFF. The full variable domain, its missing parts supplied by reference TRBV9 and TRBJ2-2, is DSGVTQTPKHLITATGQRVTLRCSPRSGDLSVYWYQQSLDQGLQFLIQYYNGEERAKGNILERFSAQQFPDLHSELNLSSLELGDSALYFCASSAPSGQSGELFFGEGSRLTVL.

This clone came up once. The chain recombines TRBV4-3 with TRBJ1-5, with D possibly being TRBD1 (6 bases). Germline CDR1 and CDR2: LGHNA and YSLEER. This CDR3 region has 16 residues. The V and J ends lost 0 bases and 4 bases respectively, with 13 bases between them. The DNA of the CDR3 is TGCGCCAGCAGCCAAGATAGGGGGACGGAGAATCAGCCCCAGCATTTT. It yields the protein CASSQDRGTENQPQHF.

This rearrangement joins TRBV6-4 to TRBJ2-7; D is uncertain. This CDR3 is built from 14 residues. Trimming shortened V by 8 bases and J by 3 bases, and 17 bases separated the two germline ends. The germline CDR1 and CDR2 sequences are MRHNA and SNTAGT. In nucleotides, the CDR3 is TGTGCCAGCTCCGACGGGCCCCCCTTCTACGAGCAGTACTTC. This encodes CASSDGPPFYEQYF.